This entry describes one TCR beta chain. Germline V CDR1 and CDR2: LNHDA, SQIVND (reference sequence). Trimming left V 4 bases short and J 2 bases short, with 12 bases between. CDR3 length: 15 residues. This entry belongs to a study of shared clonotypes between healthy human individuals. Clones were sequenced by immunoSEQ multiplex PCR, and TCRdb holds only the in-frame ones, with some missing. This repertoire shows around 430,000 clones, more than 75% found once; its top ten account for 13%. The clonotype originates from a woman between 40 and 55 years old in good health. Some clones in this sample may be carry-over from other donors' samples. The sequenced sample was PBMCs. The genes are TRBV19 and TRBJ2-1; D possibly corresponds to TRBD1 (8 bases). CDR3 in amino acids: CASSKQGGTYNEQFF. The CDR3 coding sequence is TGTGCCAGTAGTAAACAGGGGGGGACCTACAATGAGCAGTTCTTC.